A selection of T cell receptor beta chains follows, all from one sample in a study of T cells in localized non-small cell lung cancer. The table came from immunoSEQ multiplex PCR; TCRdb's copy has only in-frame clones and leaves some out. Here the sample spans about 33,000 clones, 70% to 90% being singletons. This sample comprised peripheral blood, obtained before any cancer treatment. The source of these receptors is a male donor aged 60 or older with stage III lung adenocarcinoma. Each CDR3 is given with its conserved first and last residue. D genes are given only for firm matches. The size of a clone is reported for some rows only, either as once, few or many, or as a class for expanded clones.

abundance | j_gene | v_gene | d_gene | CDR3nt | CDR3aa
- | TRBJ2-7 | TRBV4-2 | TRBD2 | TGTGCCAGCAGCCTTCTCGGCGGGGGGGGTGACGAGCAGTACTTC | CASSLLGGGGDEQYF
- | TRBJ2-2 | TRBV2 | - | TGTGCCAGCAGGGGACAAACTTTCACCGGGGAGCTGTTTTTT | CASRGQTFTGELFF
- | TRBJ1-3 | TRBV7-8 | - | TGTGCCAGCAGCCAAATCTCTGGAAACACCATATATTTT | CASSQISGNTIYF
- | TRBJ2-7 | TRBV7-2 | TRBD1 | TGTGCCAGCTCTCCTTGGACAGGCAGTAGCTCCTACGAGCAGTACTTC | CASSPWTGSSSYEQYF
- | TRBJ1-1 | TRBV6-1 | - | TGTGCCAGCAGTCCCGTAGGGACGGCTGAAGCTTTCTTT | CASSPVGTAEAFF
- | TRBJ2-2 | TRBV5-1 | - | TGCGCCAGCCGCCCGCCCGGACACGCGAACACCGGGGAGCTGTTTTTT | CASRPPGHANTGELFF
- | TRBJ1-3 | TRBV7-8 | - | TGTGCCAGCAGCCCGGGGACTTCCTTCTCTGGAAACACCATATATTTT | CASSPGTSFSGNTIYF
few | TRBJ2-7 | TRBV11-2 | - | TGTGCCAGCAGCGCCGTTGGGTGGTACGAGCAGTACTTC | CASSAVGWYEQYF
once | TRBJ2-1 | TRBV5-3 | TRBD1 | TGTGCCAGAAGCTTGCCCCCCGGGACAGCAATCTACAATGAGCAGTTCTTC | CARSLPPGTAIYNEQFF
- | TRBJ1-5 | TRBV7-9 | - | TGTGCCAGCAGCCTAGGGAAGCAGCCCCAGCATTTT | CASSLGKQPQHF
- | TRBJ2-1 | TRBV5-4 | TRBD2 | TGTGCCAGCAGCCGGGGGACTAGTGATATGAATGAGCAGTTCTTC | CASSRGTSDMNEQFF
- | TRBJ1-6 | TRBV30 | TRBD1 | TGTGCCTGGAGTAGTGGAATCTGGACAGGGGATAATTCACCCCTCCACTTT | CAWSSGIWTGDNSPLHF
- | TRBJ1-2 | TRBV14 | - | TGTGCCAGCAGCCAAGGCAGGGGAAATGGCTACACCTTC | CASSQGRGNGYTF
few | TRBJ1-2 | TRBV2 | TRBD1 | TGTGCCAGCAGGGACAGGGGGCTGGTTGGCTACACCTTC | CASRDRGLVGYTF
- | TRBJ2-7 | TRBV11-2 | TRBD2 | TGTGCCAGCAGCTTACTAGCGGGGTCCTACGAGCAGTACTTC | CASSLLAGSYEQYF
- | TRBJ2-7 | TRBV5-1 | - | TGCGCCAGCAGCTTGGGAGGGCAGGGCTTAAACGAGCAGTACTTC | CASSLGGQGLNEQYF
- | TRBJ1-6 | TRBV5-1 | - | TGCGCCAGCAGCTTGGGACGAGGTGAGGGAAATTCACCCCTCCACTTT | CASSLGRGEGNSPLHF
once | TRBJ1-4 | TRBV6-6 | - | TGTGCCAGCAGTTACCGGGGCGATGAAAAACTGTTTTTT | CASSYRGDEKLFF